This is a list of T cell receptor beta chains from one sample in a study of blood T cell repertoires in COVID-19. TCRdb's copy holds only in-frame clones and misses some; the assay was immunoSEQ multiplex PCR. The profile shows around 120,000 clones, more than 75% of them singletons. The sample taken for sequencing was peripheral blood. The receptors here all came from a woman in her 70s with acute or convalescent COVID-19. The CDR3 runs from the conserved cysteine through the conserved F or W. The D gene is left open where the match is weak. Clone size is not always given. Where it is, it says once, few, many or a class for expanded clones.

V	D	J	size	DNA	CDR3
TRBV28	.	TRBJ1-5	.	TGTGCCAGCGGAGGATCTGGGAATCAGCCCCAGCATTTT	CASGGSGNQPQHF
TRBV6-5	.	TRBJ1-2	once	TGTGCCAGCAGTTCCCGGGGACGGGAGTGGAGCTACACCTTC	CASSSRGREWSYTF
TRBV30	.	TRBJ2-5	.	TGTGCCTGGAGTGTATCGGAGACCCAGTACTTC	CAWSVSETQYF
TRBV19	.	TRBJ2-7	few	TGTGCCAGTAGTATAACGAGATTGTCCGAGCAGTACTTC	CASSITRLSEQYF
TRBV28	TRBD1	TRBJ2-1	.	TGTGCCAGCAGTCGGGGGGACAGGGGAAGTGGTGAGCAGTTCTTC	CASSRGDRGSGEQFF
TRBV6-2/TRBV6-3	TRBD1	TRBJ2-7	.	TGTGCCAGCAGTTACGTGGCAGGGGGATGGTCCCCGCAGTACTTC	CASSYVAGGWSPQYF
TRBV28	.	TRBJ1-1	.	TGTGCCAGCAGCTGGGGTTCCACAGGAACGAACACTGAAGCTTTCTTT	CASSWGSTGTNTEAFF
TRBV19	.	TRBJ2-3	.	TGTGCCAGTAGTATTTCGGATACGCAGTATTTT	CASSISDTQYF
TRBV5-4	.	TRBJ1-6	.	TGTGCCAGCAGCTTTATGAGCGGGGCAGGATCTGTACCCCTCCACTTT	CASSFMSGAGSVPLHF
TRBV10-2	.	TRBJ1-4	.	TGCGCCAGTCCAAATGAAAAACTGTTTTTT	CASPNEKLFF
TRBV6-1	.	TRBJ2-1	.	TGTGCCAGCAGTGAAGAGGCAGGGGACAATGAGCAGTTCTTC	CASSEEAGDNEQFF
TRBV15	TRBD1	TRBJ2-7	few	TGTGCCACCAGCATGCGATCGCCCGAGGGGGCCGAATACGAGCAGTACTTC	CATSMRSPEGAEYEQYF
TRBV29-1	.	TRBJ1-5	.	TGCAGCGTGGGGGGAACTCGGAGCAATCAGCCCCAGCATTTT	CSVGGTRSNQPQHF
TRBV7-9	.	TRBJ1-2	.	TGTGCCAGCAGCCCCTTATCGGGGGGCGCCAGTTCAGGCTATGGCTACACCTTC	CASSPLSGGASSGYGYTF
TRBV6-5	TRBD1	TRBJ2-7	.	TGTGCCAGCACCACCATGCTTGGGACAGGTGAAGAGCAGTACTTC	CASTTMLGTGEEQYF
TRBV5-4	TRBD2	TRBJ2-1	once	TGTGCCAGCAGTCTCCCCCCCCCGGGGGGGTACAATGAGCAGTTCTTC	CASSLPPPGGYNEQFF
TRBV11-3	.	TRBJ2-5	.	TGTGCCAGCAGCTTAGCCTTCAGGGATTCGGGAGAGACCCAGTACTTC	CASSLAFRDSGETQYF
TRBV7-9	TRBD1	TRBJ1-5	.	TGTGCCAGCAGCTCCGGACAGGTCAATCAGCCCCAGCATTTT	CASSSGQVNQPQHF
TRBV5-5	.	TRBJ2-6	.	TGTGCCAGCAGCTTTACGACAAGCACTGGGGCCAACGTCCTGACTTTC	CASSFTTSTGANVLTF
TRBV11-3	TRBD2	TRBJ2-1	.	TGTGCCAGCAGCTTAGATAGACTAGCGGACCCCGGCGCATGGGAGCAGTTCTTC	CASSLDRLADPGAWEQFF
TRBV30	.	TRBJ2-2	.	TGTGCCTGGAAAGGGGGCACCGGGGAGCTGTTTTTT	CAWKGGTGELFF
TRBV7-6	TRBD1	TRBJ1-6	.	TGTGCCAGCAGCCTCCAATCGGGACAGGGGGCGAATAATTCACCCCTCCACTTT	CASSLQSGQGANNSPLHF
TRBV2	TRBD1	TRBJ1-6	.	TGTGCCAGCAGTTACAGGGGCTACGATTCACCCCTCCACTTT	CASSYRGYDSPLHF
TRBV7-9	.	TRBJ1-1	.	TGTGCCAGCAGCTCAGGAGGGATAGGTTTAGGCGCTGAAGCTTTCTTT	CASSSGGIGLGAEAFF
TRBV4-1	.	TRBJ2-7	.	TGCGCCAGCAGCCAAAGCGGGCCGCTGGATCCCTACGAGCAGTACTTC	CASSQSGPLDPYEQYF
TRBV19	.	TRBJ1-6	.	TGTGCCAGTAGTATAGAGGGCTCACCCCTCCACTTT	CASSIEGSPLHF